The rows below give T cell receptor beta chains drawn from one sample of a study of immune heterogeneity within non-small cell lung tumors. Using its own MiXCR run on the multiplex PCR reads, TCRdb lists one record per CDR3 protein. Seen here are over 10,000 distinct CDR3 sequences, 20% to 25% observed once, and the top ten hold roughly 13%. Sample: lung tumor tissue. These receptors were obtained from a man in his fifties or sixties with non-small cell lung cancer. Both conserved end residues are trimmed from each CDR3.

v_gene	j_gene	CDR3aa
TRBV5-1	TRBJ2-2	ASRPMTSPAPGELF
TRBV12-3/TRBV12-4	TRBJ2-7	ASSLGDRQY
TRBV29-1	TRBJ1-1	SVLNRQGVGLTEAF
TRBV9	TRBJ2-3	ASSVGSDTQY
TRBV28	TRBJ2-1	ASSLPSGGAYNEQF
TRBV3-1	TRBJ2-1	ASSQDSPLAGAYNEQF
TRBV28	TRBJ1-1	ASSPDDRGRTEAF
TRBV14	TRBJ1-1	ASSLAGGRYEDF
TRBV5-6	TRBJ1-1	ASSRTGGQAF
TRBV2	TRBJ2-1	ASSEAFFDNEQF
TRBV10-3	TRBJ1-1	AISESTGGVSEAF
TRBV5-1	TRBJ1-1	ASKAVPNTEAF
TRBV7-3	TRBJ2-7	ASSLTYEQY
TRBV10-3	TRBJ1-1	AISGGMRAF
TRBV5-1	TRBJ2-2	ASSLAGAGGPAGELF
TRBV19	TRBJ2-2	ASSIWGGRNTGELF
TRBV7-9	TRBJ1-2	ASSPASGSPRGYT
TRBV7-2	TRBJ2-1	ASSLVSAGSYNEQF
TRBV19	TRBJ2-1	ASTLDYYNEQF
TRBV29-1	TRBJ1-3	SAGQTNTIY
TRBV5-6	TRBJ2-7	ASSLPLDSSYEQY
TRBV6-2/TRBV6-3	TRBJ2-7	ASISTRTYEQY
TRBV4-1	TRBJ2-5	ASSPGDREQETQY
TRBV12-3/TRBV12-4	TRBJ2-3	ASSRLTGGQGDTQY
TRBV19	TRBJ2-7	ASNRAYEQY
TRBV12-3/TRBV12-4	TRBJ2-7	ASSRTSGALEQY
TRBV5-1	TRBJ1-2	ASYETESNYGYT
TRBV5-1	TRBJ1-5	ASSPSAGQPQH
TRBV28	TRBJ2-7	ASSRPREQY